The T cell receptor (beta chain) described here comes from a study of T cells expressing NK-cell markers. Turning to the study itself: All TCR beta repertoires analysed originated from sorted CD3+CD56+NKG2C+, CD3+CD56+NKG2C- and CD3+CD56-NKG2C+ T cells. Study outcomes and limitations: Four donors showed these clonotypes also leading the CD3+CD56-NKG2C+ fraction. Top CD8+ clonotypes included the dominant CD3+CD56+NKG2C+ clonotypes in roughly six donors. It is unclear if expanded NKG2C-expressing clones target HCMV antigens.

CDR3 length: 14 residues. Per the germline V gene, CDR1 is SGHTA and CDR2 is FQGTGA. TCRdb reprocessed the 5' RACE reads, with one entry per CDR3 protein and no DNA. The sample data list approximately 440,000 distinct CDR3 sequences. For this clonotype: The antigen remains undetermined.

This TCR was recovered from a woman between 45 and 60 years old in good health. The V and J genes are TRBV7-3 and TRBJ2-7. Source material: blood T cells: a sorted CD56 or NKG2C T cell subset, CD4+ or CD8+ T cells, or bulk PBMC T cells (not recorded which). CDR3 in amino acids: CASSRLPDAGEQYF.